The 12 T cell receptor beta chains in this list originate from one sample, sequenced in a study of blood T cell repertoires in COVID-19. Produced via immunoSEQ multiplex PCR; TCRdb's table is partial and in-frame only. The sample includes roughly 220,000 clones, approximately 83% seen only once; the top ten take about 1.3%. The source material was PBMCs or T cells enriched from blood (not recorded which). The origin of the receptors is a woman aged 40 to 50 with acute COVID-19.

The V and J genes are TRBV30 and TRBJ1-3; tentatively, D is TRBD1 (6 bases). Germline assignment: CDR1 GTSNPN and CDR2 SVGIG (reference sequence). The CDR3 extends over 13 amino acids. CDR3 amino acids: CAARGAPGNTIYF. Written as DNA, the CDR3 is TGTGCTGCACGGGGGGCCCCCGGAAACACCATATATTTT.

CDR3 coding DNA: TGTGCCTGGAGTGGCCTGTATGGTGACAGGGACGATCAGCCCCAGCATTTT. This sequence encodes CAWSGLYGDRDDQPQHF. The chain carries TRBV30 and TRBJ1-5; 7 bases fit TRBD1. CDR1 is GTSNPN, CDR2 SVGIG, per germline (reference sequence). This CDR3 region has 17 residues. V was clipped by 1 base and J by 5 bases; unmatched bases: 14.

The chain links TRBV6-5 to TRBJ1-2, with 11 nucleotides matching TRBD1. CDR3 length equals 14 residues. V lost 3 bases to trimming and J lost 7 bases; unmatched junction nucleotides: 4. Germline V gene lookup returns CDR1 MNHEY and CDR2 SVGAGI. CDR3 DNA: TGTGCCAGCAGTTATTCCGGGACAGGGGGTGGCTACACCTTC. It codes for CASSYSGTGGGYTF.

The rearrangement links TRBV30 to TRBJ1-1; 10 bases line up with TRBD1. Germline lookup yields CDR1 GTSNPN and CDR2 SVGIG (reference sequence). This CDR3 comprises 15 residues. Unmatched junction bases numbered 9, after V lost 4 bases and J lost 4 bases. The CDR3: CAWTKGQGKITEAFF. The CDR3 DNA reads as TGTGCCTGGACTAAGGGACAGGGGAAAATCACTGAAGCTTTCTTT.

The chain links TRBV7-3 to TRBJ1-2; possibly TRBD1 for D (6 bases). The CDR3 totals 15 residues. V lost 5 bases to trimming and J lost 5 bases, with 18 bases between them. Germline V gene data show CDR1 as SGHTA and CDR2 as FQGTGA. CDR3 sequence: CASSPAPAGTYGYTF. The DNA for the CDR3 is TGTGCCAGCAGCCCTGCCCCGGCAGGGACATATGGCTACACCTTC. Complete variable domain (other parts from reference TRBV7-3 and TRBJ1-2): GAGVSQTPSNKVTEKGKYVELRCDPISGHTALYWYRQSLGQGPEFLIYFQGTGAADDSGLPNDRFFAVRPEGSVSTLKIQRTERGDSAVYLCASSPAPAGTYGYTFGSGTRLTVV.

The CDR3 spells CASSYQTGTSGYTF. CDR3 in DNA: TGTGCCAGCAGTTACCAGACAGGGACTAGTGGCTACACCTTC. The J gene is TRBJ1-2, the V gene TRBV6-5; the match to TRBD1 covers 7 bases. In germline, CDR1 is MNHEY, CDR2 SVGAGI. V was pared by 2 bases and J by 7 bases, with 7 bases of the junction left unmatched. The CDR3 sequence is 14 residues long.

The chain uses TRBV7-2 and TRBJ2-7; possible D gene TRBD2, 5 bases. Germline values: CDR1 SGHTA, CDR2 FQGNSA. V was pared by 5 bases and J by 0 bases, with 14 bases between. The CDR3 sequence is 15 residues long. The CDR3 region is CASSHGRLDSYEQYF. The CDR3, as DNA: TGTGCCAGCAGCCATGGGAGACTCGACTCCTACGAGCAGTACTTC.

V gene TRBV9 combines with J gene TRBJ2-7, with D unresolved. The CDR3 length is 13 residues. V lost 0 bases to trimming and J lost 3 bases, with 7 bases between them. Germline-derived CDR1 and CDR2 are SGDLS and YYNGEE. Here the CDR3 DNA reads TGTGCCAGCAGCGTAGAAAACAGCTACGAGCAGTACTTC. Protein: CASSVENSYEQYF.

This clone was observed a single time. The genes are TRBV7-8 and TRBJ1-1; 7 bases map to TRBD1. Per germline, CDR1 SGHVS and CDR2 FQNEAQ. The CDR3 extends over 15 amino acids. J was trimmed by 3 bases and V by 5 bases; bases with no gene match: 9. The CDR3 region has the DNA TGTGCCAGCAGCCAACGTACAGGGGAGTACACTGAAGCTTTCTTT. It yields the protein CASSQRTGEYTEAFF.

This chain joins TRBV5-8 and TRBJ2-1; 14 bases align to TRBD2. The CDR3 totals 16 residues. V gave up 4 bases and J gave up 6 bases; unmatched junction bases: 6. Germline V gene data show CDR1 as SGHTS and CDR2 as YDEGEE. The CDR3 sequence is CASSPPGLAGVNEQFF. For the CDR3, the DNA is TGTGCCAGCAGCCCACCGGGACTAGCGGGAGTCAATGAGCAGTTCTTC.

CDR3 loop: CASGLWQGNTGELFF. Written as DNA, the CDR3 is TGTGCTAGTGGTTTGTGGCAGGGTAACACCGGGGAGCTGTTTTTT. The chain combines TRBV12-5 with TRBJ2-2; a weak D match, TRBD1 (5 bases). Trimming left V 2 bases short and J 2 bases short, with 9 bases between. This CDR3 is built from 15 residues. Germline CDR1 and CDR2: LGHNT and FRNRAP.

The chain carries TRBV28 and TRBJ1-4; no clear D. V lost 6 bases and J lost 10, with 12 bases in between. CDR3 length: 12 residues. Germline values: CDR1 MDHEN, CDR2 SYDVKM. The CDR3 coding sequence is TGTGCCAGCAGCCCAGGTACCAGAAAACTGTTTTTT. It specifies CASSPGTRKLFF.